This T cell receptor (beta chain) emerged from a study of control samples from healthy donors and cancer patients. Libraries were prepared by immunoSEQ multiplex PCR; TCRdb keeps only in-frame clonotypes and omits some of them. The sample holds around 130,000 clones, more than 70% seen once. The TCR sequence derives from a man in his forties or fifties in good health. Material for sequencing was blood.

The CDR3 sequence is CASSRGATRAGGFYEQYF. The DNA of the CDR3 is TGTGCCAGTAGTAGGGGCGCGACGAGGGCCGGGGGTTTCTACGAGCAGTACTTC. V is TRBV19 and J is TRBJ2-7, with D possibly matching TRBD2 (6 bases). Germline assignment: CDR1 LNHDA and CDR2 SQIVND (reference sequence). V lost 4 bases to trimming and J lost 3 bases, with 25 bases between them. This CDR3 has 18 residues.